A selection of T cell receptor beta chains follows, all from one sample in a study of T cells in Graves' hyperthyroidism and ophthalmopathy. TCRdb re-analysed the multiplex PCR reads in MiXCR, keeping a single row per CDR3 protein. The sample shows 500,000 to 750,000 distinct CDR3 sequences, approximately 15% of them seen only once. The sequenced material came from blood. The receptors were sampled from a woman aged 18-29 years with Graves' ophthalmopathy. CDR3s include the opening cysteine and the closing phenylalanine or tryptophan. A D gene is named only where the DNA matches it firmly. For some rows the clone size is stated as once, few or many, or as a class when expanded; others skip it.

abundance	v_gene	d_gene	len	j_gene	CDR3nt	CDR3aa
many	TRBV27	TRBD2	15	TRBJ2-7	TGTGCCAGCAGTCAAAGCGGGAGGGCGTTCAACGAGCAGTACTTC	CASSQSGRAFNEQYF
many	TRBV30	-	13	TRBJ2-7	TGTGCCTGGAGCCCCGGGATCTCCTACGAGCAGTACTTC	CAWSPGISYEQYF
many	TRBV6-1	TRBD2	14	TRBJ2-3	TGTGCCAGCACGACTAGCGGGAGGACAGATACGCAGTATTTT	CASTTSGRTDTQYF
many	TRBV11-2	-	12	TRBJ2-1	TGTGCCAGCAGCTTAGAGGTGTCGGAGCAGTTCTTC	CASSLEVSEQFF
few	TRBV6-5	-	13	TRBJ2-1	TGTGCCAGCAGTTACTCGCGACTTCACCGACGGTTCTTC	CASSYSRLHRRFF
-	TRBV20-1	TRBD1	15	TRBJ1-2	TGCAGTGCCCAGAGGGGAGGACAGGGATCATATGGCTACACCTTC	CSAQRGGQGSYGYTF
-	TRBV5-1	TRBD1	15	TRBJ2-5	TGCGCCAGCAGCCCGACAGGGCAGCTTCAAGAGACCCAGTACTTC	CASSPTGQLQETQYF
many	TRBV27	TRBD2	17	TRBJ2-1	TGTGCCAGCAGCCCTAGGGGACTAGCGGGAGACCTCAATGAGCAGTTCTTC	CASSPRGLAGDLNEQFF
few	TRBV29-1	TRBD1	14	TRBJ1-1	TGCAGCGTTGAAGTTCAGGGGGTTTACACTGAAGCTTTCTTT	CSVEVQGVYTEAFF
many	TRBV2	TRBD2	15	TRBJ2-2	TGTGCCAGCACTAGGTTAGCGGGAAACACCGGGGAGCTGTTTTTT	CASTRLAGNTGELFF
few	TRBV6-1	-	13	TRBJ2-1	TGTGCCAGCAGTTACGCGGGATCTAATGAGCAGTTCTTC	CASSYAGSNEQFF
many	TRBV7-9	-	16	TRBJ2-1	TGTGCCAGCAGCCCCACCGACAGTCTCCCCTACAATGAGCAGTTCTTC	CASSPTDSLPYNEQFF
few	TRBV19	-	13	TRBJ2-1	TGTGCCAGTAGGGTGTGGGGGGACAATGAGCAGTTCTTC	CASRVWGDNEQFF
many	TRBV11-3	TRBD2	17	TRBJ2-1	TGTGCCAGCAGCACATTGCCGGGACTAGCGGGATCGGATGAGCAGTTCTTC	CASSTLPGLAGSDEQFF
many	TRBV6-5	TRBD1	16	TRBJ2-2	TGTGCCAGCAGTTACTCGAACAGGGGGCGGACCGGGGAGCTGTTTTTT	CASSYSNRGRTGELFF
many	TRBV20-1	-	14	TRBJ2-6	TGCAGTGCCTTCTTTTTTGCTGGGGCCAACGTCCTGACTTTC	CSAFFFAGANVLTF
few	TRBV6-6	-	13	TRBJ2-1	TGTGCCAGCAGTTACTCAGTCGGCAATGAGCAGTTCTTC	CASSYSVGNEQFF
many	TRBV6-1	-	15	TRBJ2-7	TGTGCCAGCAGTCCCCCGCGGGGCCACTCCTACGAGCAGTACTTC	CASSPPRGHSYEQYF
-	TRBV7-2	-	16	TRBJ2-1	TGTGCCAGCAGCCTGGACGGGAGCGGAGCCTACAATGAGCAGTTCTTC	CASSLDGSGAYNEQFF
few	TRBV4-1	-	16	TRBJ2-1	TGCGCCAGCAGCCCACGACCCAAATCGAGGTACAATGAGCAGTTCTTC	CASSPRPKSRYNEQFF
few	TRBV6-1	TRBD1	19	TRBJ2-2	TGTGCCAGCAGGCGCACTACAGGGGGGTTAGGGTTAAACACCGGGGAGCTGTTTTTT	CASRRTTGGLGLNTGELFF
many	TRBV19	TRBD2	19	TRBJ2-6	TGTGCCAGTAGTGGACTAGCGGGAGTCTTAGGGTCTGGGGCCAACGTCCTGACTTTC	CASSGLAGVLGSGANVLTF
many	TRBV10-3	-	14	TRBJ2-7	TGTGCCATCAGAGAGGACAGTCGCTTTTACGAGCAGTACTTC	CAIREDSRFYEQYF
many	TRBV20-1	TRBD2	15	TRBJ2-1	TGCAGTGCTAGAGATGAGAAGCGGGAGGGGAATGAGCAGTTCTTC	CSARDEKREGNEQFF
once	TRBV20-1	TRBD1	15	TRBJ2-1	TGCAGTTCCCTAATTAGGACAGGCTCCCACAATGAGCAGTTCTTC	CSSLIRTGSHNEQFF
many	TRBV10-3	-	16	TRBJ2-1	TGTGCCATCAGTCCAGGGAGCGGTGGGTCCTACAATGAGCAGTTCTTC	CAISPGSGGSYNEQFF
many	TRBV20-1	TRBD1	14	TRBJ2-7	TGCAGTGCTTTACCGGGACAGGGAACGGGCGAGCAGTACTTC	CSALPGQGTGEQYF
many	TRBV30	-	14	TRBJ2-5	TGTGCCTGGAGTGTCTCAGGCCTAAAAGAGACCCAGTACTTC	CAWSVSGLKETQYF
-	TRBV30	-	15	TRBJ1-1	TGTGCCTGGAGTCAGGGGATAGGGTTGAACACTGAAGCTTTCTTT	CAWSQGIGLNTEAFF
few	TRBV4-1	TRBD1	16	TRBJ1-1	TGCGCCAGCAGCCAAGGAGAAGGGGGACAGGGGTCTGAAGCTTTCTTT	CASSQGEGGQGSEAFF
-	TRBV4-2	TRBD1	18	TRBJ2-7	TGTGCCAGCAGCCAAGATTTGGGGACAGGGGGTTCTTGGGGGGAGCAGTACTTC	CASSQDLGTGGSWGEQYF
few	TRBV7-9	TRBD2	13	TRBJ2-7	TGTGCCAGCGTAGCGGGACCGGGCTACGAGCAGTACTTC	CASVAGPGYEQYF
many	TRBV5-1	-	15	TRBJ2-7	TGCGCCAGCAGCTTGGGCTCTACAGGGTACCACGAGCAGTACTTC	CASSLGSTGYHEQYF
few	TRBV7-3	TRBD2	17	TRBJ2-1	TGTGCCAGCAGCTTAACGGCTAGCGGGAGGCGGGGCAATGAGCAGTTCTTC	CASSLTASGRRGNEQFF
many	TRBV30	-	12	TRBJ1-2	TGTGCCGGCTCGACTCGAGCTTATGGCTACACCTTC	CAGSTRAYGYTF
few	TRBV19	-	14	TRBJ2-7	TGTGCCAGTAGTATATCCGGCAGAACCTACGAGCAGTACTTC	CASSISGRTYEQYF
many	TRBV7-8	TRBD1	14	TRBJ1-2	TGTGCCAGCAGACCCGGGACAGGGGTTTATGGCTACACCTTC	CASRPGTGVYGYTF
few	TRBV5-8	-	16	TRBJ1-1	TGTGCCAGCAGCTTGAAAAGCTGGAGAGGGGACACTGAAGCTTTCTTT	CASSLKSWRGDTEAFF
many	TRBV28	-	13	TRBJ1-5	TGTGCCAGCAGTTTAGCCAATAATCAGCCCCAGCATTTT	CASSLANNQPQHF
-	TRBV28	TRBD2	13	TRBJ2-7	TGTGTCACCGGGCGGGAGACCTACAATGAGCAGTACTTC	CVTGRETYNEQYF
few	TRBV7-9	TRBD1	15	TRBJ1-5	TGTGCCAGCAGCTTAAACGACAGGGTAAATCAGCCCCAGCATTTT	CASSLNDRVNQPQHF
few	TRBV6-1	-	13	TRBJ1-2	TGTGCCAGCAGAGGTTGGGCGCAAGATGGCTACACCTTC	CASRGWAQDGYTF
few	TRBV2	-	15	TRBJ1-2	TGTGCCAGCAGTGAAGCGATTGGGGGTGGTGATGGCTACACCTTC	CASSEAIGGGDGYTF
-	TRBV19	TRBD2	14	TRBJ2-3	TGTGCCAGTAGTGGAAGCGGGAGGTTTAATACGCAGTATTTT	CASSGSGRFNTQYF